This TCR beta chain emerged from a study of early T cells in non-severe SARS-CoV-2 infection (dated by TCRdb to the early 2020s). General notes on the study: TCR sequencing used bulk RNA from unsorted whole blood, so alpha and beta chains could not be paired.

This clonotype was counted many times. Its antigen has not been determined. No per-base quality is available; no much larger clone lies one base away. The study was a case-control design nested within a healthcare worker cohort in London, UK, with weekly nasopharyngeal swab PCR tests and blood sampling. Healthcare workers were recruited during the week of the UK lockdown, between 23 and 31 March 2020, and followed weekly for up to roughly 16 weeks. Measured from the cysteine to the phenylalanine, the CDR3 is 16 residues long. The only DNA kept is the CDR3, 48 bases in frame from the first base. CDR1 is given as DFQATT and CDR2 as SNEGSKA, both from the germline V gene (reference sequence). V loses 0 bases, J loses 4 bases, and the germline ends lie 17 bases apart. Broad study findings and their caveats: VDJdb matching was skewed toward anti-spike CD8 responses and likely underestimated virus-specific expansions, missing private and CD4 specificities.

The library was produced with 5' RACE. Sequenced using a NextSeq 500. Unique molecular identifiers were attached to individual cDNA molecules in the TCR library protocol so that sequencing error and PCR bias could be corrected. TCR alpha and beta chains were both sequenced, and the abundances of alpha and beta sequences in each sample were closely correlated with each other. Regarding the original processing steps: V gene, J gene and CDR3 annotation of TCR sequences was performed with Decombinator V4. TCRs were defined as expanded if a significant change between any two time points was detected under a Poisson model with p below 0.0001. TCR abundances were normalised to the total number of TCRs sequenced per sample and were expressed as counts per million. TRAV1-2 paired with TRAJ12, TRAJ20 or TRAJ33 defined MAIT TCRs, while TRAV10 paired with TRAJ18 defined iNKT TCRs. VDJdb, accessed 1 November 2021, was searched for CMV, EBV and SARS-CoV-2 annotated TCRs, excluding TCRs annotated for multiple antigens. The raw public reads went through TCRdb reprocessing: fastp at Q25, MiXCR clone calling, in-frame beta chains kept. Entries are consolidated by CDR3 protein sequence, retaining the most common genes and DNA. These V and J calls originate from TCRdb's pipeline instead of the authors' own analysis. This sample gives some 36,000 distinct CDR3 sequences in total; 5.9% of them show up just once. The ten largest account for roughly 4.4% of the sample.

The chain is made from TRBV20-1 and TRBJ2-3, with TRBD1 perhaps the D gene, on 6 matching bases. Sequences were obtained from whole blood. This receptor was taken from an adult who was a healthcare worker with PCR-confirmed SARS-CoV-2 infection or an uninfected control (not recorded which). This receptor carries the CDR3 CSARDSTPGDADTQYF. The DNA sequence follows: TGCAGTGCTAGAGATTCCACCCCAGGGGATGCAGATACGCAGTATTTT.